This T cell receptor (beta chain) appears in the sequencing data of a study of healthy donors' naive CD4 and CD8 T cells. The V segment lost 8 bases and the J segment 3 bases; nucleotides outside the gene matches: 2. Germline assignment: CDR1 GTSNPN and CDR2 SVGIG (reference sequence). This CDR3 comprises 12 residues. A linear amplification protocol produced the TCR libraries from 400 to 550 ng of total RNA. TCRdb re-derived calls from the reads in MiXCR, one entry per CDR3 protein. Of 150,000 to 200,000 distinct CDR3 sequences in the sample, about 76% were seen once. About this clonotype itself: Its antigen is not identified.

Regarding the study as a whole: Possible naive T cell homeostatic proliferation bias remained unaddressed. Positive CDR3 charge linked to CD4+ cells, negative to CD8+ cells.

Material: naive CD4+ and CD8+ T cells sorted from blood, pooled from several donors. The V call is TRBV30, the J call TRBJ2-2; 8 bases fit TRBD1. This sequence originates from a pool of human donors in good health; the sample pools cells from several healthy donors. The CDR3 sequence: CAGTGDTGELFF. CDR3 DNA: TGTGCCGGGACAGGCGACACCGGGGAGCTGTTTTTT.